This T cell receptor (beta chain) emerged from a study of T cells in Graves' hyperthyroidism and ophthalmopathy. Researchers took RNA transcripts and amplified the TCR beta CDR3 regions from them. The primer set for the first-round RT-PCR of the TCR CDR3 was HTBI. In TCRdb, the multiplex PCR reads were re-called with MiXCR into one record per CDR3 protein. Found here are approximately 560,000 distinct CDR3 sequences, around a sixth of them singletons; the top ten hold 6.5% to 8%. Clinical symptoms, serum thyroxine and TRAb, thyroid ultrasound and orbital computed tomography together formed the diagnostic basis. J was trimmed by 4 bases and V by 4 bases; bases with no gene match: 11. The CDR3 covers 18 residues. Per the germline V gene, CDR1 is SEHNR and CDR2 is FQNEAQ (reference sequence). Study outcomes and limitations: The majority of expanded thyroid clonotypes above 0.001 also appeared in blood. Model output signaled ophthalmopathy a median about seven months ahead of onset.

This clonotype was detected ten times or more. Its antigen is currently unknown. The sequenced material came from blood. The origin of this receptor is a woman aged 25 to 39 with Graves' hyperthyroidism. The gene calls are TRBV7-9 and TRBJ2-1; TRBD2 matches at 12 bases. This CDR3 reads CASSSRTSGKPEYNEQFF. For the CDR3, the DNA is TGTGCCAGCAGCTCCCGGACTAGCGGGAAACCCGAGTACAATGAGCAGTTCTTC.